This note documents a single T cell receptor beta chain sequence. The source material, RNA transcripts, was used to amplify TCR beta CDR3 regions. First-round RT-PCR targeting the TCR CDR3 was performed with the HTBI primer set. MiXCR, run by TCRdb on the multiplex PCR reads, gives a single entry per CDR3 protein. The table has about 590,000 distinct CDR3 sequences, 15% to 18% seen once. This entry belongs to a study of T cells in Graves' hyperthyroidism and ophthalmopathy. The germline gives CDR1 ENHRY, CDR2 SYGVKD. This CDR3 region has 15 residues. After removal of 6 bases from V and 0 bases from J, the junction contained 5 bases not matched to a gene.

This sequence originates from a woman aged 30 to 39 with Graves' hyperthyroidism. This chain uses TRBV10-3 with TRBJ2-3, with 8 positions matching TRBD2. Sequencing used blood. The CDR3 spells CAIRPTSESTDTQYF. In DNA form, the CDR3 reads TGTGCCATCAGGCCGACTAGCGAAAGCACAGATACGCAGTATTTT.